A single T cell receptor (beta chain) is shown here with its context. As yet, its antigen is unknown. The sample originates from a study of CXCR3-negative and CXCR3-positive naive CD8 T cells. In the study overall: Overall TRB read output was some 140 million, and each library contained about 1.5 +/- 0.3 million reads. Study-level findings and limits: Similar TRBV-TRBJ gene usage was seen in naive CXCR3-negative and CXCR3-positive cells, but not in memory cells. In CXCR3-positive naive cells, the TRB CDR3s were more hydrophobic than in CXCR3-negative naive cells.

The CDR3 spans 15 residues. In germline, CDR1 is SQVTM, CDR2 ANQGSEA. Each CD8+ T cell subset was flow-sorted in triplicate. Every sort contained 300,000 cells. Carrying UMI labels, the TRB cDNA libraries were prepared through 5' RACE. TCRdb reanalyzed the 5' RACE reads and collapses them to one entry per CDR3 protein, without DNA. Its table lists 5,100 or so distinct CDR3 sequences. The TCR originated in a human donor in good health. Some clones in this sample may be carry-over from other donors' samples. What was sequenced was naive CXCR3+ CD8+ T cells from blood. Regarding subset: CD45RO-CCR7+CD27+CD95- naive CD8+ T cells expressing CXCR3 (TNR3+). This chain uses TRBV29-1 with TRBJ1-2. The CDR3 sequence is CSVVGLDGYNYGYTF.